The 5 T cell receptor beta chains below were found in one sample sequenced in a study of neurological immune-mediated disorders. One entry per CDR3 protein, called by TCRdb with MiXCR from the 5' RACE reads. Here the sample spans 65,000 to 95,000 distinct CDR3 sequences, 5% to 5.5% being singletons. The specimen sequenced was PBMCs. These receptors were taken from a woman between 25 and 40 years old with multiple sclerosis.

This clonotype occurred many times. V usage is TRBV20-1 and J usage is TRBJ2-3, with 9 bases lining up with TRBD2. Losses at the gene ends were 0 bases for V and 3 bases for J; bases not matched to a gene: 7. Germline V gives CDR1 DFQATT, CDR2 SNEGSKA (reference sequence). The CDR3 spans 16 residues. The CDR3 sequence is CSARDPQRGATDTQYF. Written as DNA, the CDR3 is TGCAGTGCTAGAGATCCGCAGCGGGGGGCAACAGATACGCAGTATTTT.

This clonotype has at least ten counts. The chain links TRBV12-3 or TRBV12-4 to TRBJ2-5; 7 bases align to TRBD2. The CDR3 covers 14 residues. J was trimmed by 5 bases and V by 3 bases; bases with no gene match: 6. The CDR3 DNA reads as TGTGCCAGCAGTTTCTCTGTGGGAGGGGAGACCCAGTACTTC. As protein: CASSFSVGGETQYF.

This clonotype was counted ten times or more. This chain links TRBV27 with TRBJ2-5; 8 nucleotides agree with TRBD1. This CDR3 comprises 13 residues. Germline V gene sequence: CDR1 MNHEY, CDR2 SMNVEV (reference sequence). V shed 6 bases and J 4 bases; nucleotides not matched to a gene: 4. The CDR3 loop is CASRLQGAETQYF. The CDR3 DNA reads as TGTGCCAGCAGACTCCAGGGGGCAGAGACCCAGTACTTC.

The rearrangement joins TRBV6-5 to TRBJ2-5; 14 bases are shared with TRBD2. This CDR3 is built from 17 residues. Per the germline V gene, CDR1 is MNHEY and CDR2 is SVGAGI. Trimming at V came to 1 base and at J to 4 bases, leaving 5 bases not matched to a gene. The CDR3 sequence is CASSYLGLAGVRETQYF. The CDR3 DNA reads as TGTGCCAGCAGTTACTTGGGACTAGCGGGAGTTCGAGAGACCCAGTACTTC.

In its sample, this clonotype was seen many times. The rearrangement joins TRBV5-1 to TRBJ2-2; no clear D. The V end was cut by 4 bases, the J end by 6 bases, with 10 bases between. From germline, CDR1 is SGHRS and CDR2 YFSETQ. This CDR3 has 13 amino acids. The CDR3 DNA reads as TGCGCCAGCAGCCAGGTGACATCCGGGGAGCTGTTTTTT. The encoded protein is CASSQVTSGELFF. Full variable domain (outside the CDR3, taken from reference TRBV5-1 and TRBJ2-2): KAGVTQTPRYLIKTRGQQVTLSCSPISGHRSVSWYQQTPGQGLQFLFEYFSETQRNKGNFPGRFSGRQFSNSRSEMNVSTLELGDSALYLCASSQVTSGELFFGEGSRLTVL.